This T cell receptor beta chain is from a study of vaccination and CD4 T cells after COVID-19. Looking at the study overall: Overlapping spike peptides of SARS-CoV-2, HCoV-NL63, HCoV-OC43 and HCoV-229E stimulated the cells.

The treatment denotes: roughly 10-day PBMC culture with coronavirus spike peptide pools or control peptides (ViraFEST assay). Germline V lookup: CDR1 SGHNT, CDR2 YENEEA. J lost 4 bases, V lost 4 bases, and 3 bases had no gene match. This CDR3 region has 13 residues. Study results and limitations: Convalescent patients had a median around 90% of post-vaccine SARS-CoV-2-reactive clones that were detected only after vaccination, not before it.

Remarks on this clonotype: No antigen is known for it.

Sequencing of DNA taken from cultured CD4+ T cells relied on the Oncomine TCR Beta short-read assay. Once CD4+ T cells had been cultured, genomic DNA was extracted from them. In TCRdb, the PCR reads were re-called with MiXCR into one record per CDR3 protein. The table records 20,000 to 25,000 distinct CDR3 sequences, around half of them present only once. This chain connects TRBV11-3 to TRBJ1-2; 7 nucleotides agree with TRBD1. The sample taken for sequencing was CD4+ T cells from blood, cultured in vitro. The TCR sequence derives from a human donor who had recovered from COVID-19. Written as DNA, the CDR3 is TGTGCCAGCAGCTCCGGGGACAGCTATGGCTACACCTTC. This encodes CASSSGDSYGYTF.